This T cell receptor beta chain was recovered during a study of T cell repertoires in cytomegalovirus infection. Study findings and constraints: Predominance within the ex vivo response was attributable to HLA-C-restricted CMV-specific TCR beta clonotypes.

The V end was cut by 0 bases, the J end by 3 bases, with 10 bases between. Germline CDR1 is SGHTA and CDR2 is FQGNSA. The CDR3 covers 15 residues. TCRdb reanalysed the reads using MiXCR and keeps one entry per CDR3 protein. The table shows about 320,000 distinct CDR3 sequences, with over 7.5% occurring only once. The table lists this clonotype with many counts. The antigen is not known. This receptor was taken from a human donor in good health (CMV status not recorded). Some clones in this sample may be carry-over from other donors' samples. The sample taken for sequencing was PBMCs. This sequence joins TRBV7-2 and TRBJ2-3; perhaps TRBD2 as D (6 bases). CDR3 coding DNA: TGTGCCAGCAGCTTAGCGGGGGGAGAGACAGATACGCAGTATTTT. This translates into CASSLAGGETDTQYF.